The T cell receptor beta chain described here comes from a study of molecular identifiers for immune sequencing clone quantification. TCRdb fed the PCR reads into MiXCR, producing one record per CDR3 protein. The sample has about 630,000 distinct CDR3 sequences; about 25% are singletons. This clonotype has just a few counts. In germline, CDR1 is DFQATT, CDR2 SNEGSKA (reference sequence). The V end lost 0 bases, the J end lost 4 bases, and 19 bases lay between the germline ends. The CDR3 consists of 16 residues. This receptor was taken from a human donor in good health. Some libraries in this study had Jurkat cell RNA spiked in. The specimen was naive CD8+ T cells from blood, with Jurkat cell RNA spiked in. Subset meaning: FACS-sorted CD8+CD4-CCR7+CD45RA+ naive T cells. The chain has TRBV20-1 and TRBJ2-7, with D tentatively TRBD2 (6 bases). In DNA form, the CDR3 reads TGCAGTGCTAGAGATTGGGACTCTGGGGTTGGGTACGAGCAGTACTTC. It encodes CSARDWDSGVGYEQYF.